The source of this T cell receptor (beta chain) is a study of T-cell reconstitution after alpha-beta-depleted transplantation in children. In its sample, this clonotype was seen a few times. TCRbeta library preparation incorporated unique molecular identifiers. One entry per CDR3 protein results from TCRdb running MiXCR on the PCR reads. The table has some 640,000 distinct CDR3 sequences, around a sixth seen once. Germline-derived CDR1 and CDR2 are MNHNS and SASEGT. V lost 7 bases to trimming and J lost 8 bases; unmatched junction nucleotides: 14. The CDR3 totals 15 residues. The rearrangement uses TRBV6-1 and TRBJ1-2; the match to TRBD1 covers 9 bases. The source of this sequence is a human donor who donated a stem cell graft to a child with acute myeloid leukemia. The sequenced sample was PBMCs from the stem cell graft donor, obtained from the stem cell graft. The CDR3 here is CASTTGTGPFYGYTF. Here the CDR3 DNA reads TGTGCCAGCACTACCGGGACAGGGCCCTTTTACGGCTACACCTTC.